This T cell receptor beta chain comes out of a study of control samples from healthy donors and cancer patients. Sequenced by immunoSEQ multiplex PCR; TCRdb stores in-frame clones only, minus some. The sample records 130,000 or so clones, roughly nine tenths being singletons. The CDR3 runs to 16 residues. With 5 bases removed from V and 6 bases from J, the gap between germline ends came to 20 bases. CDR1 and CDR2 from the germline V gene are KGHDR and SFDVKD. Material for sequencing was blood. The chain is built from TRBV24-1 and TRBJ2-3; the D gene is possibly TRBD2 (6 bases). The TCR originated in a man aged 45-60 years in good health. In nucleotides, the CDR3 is TGTGCCACCAGTGGTCGCATGACGGGGGACGGGGATACGCAGTATTTT. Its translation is CATSGRMTGDGDTQYF.